A single sample is the source of the 15 T cell receptor beta chains below, sequenced in a study of T cells in Graves' hyperthyroidism and ophthalmopathy. Amplification targeted TCR beta CDR3 regions from RNA transcripts. Initially, a first-round RT-PCR of the TCR CDR3 employed the HTBI primer set. TCRdb re-called the multiplex PCR reads with MiXCR, one entry per CDR3 protein. The sample holds a few hundred thousand distinct CDR3 sequences, around 45% seen once. Sequenced sample: peripheral blood or thyroid tissue (not recorded which). These TCRs come from a woman younger than 35 with Graves' hyperthyroidism.

Worth noting for this clonotype: A much more abundant neighbour one base away suggests this may be a read error. The V and J genes are TRBV12-3 or TRBV12-4 and TRBJ1-1; 7 bases agree with TRBD1. The CDR3 runs 13 residues. The V segment lost 4 bases and the J segment 10 bases; nucleotides outside the gene matches: 9. CDR3 nucleotide sequence: TGTGCCAGCAGTTCCGACAGGGTCTCTGGAGCTTTCTTT. It encodes CASSSDRVSGAFF.

On this clonotype: This may be a read error, as it is one base from a much larger clone. J is TRBJ1-6 and V is TRBV20-1; maybe TRBD1 (6 bases). This CDR3 is built from 17 residues. Trimming took 1 base from V and 5 from J, leaving 18 bases between them. CDR1 and CDR2 (germline): DFQATT, SNEGSKA (reference sequence). CDR3 DNA sequence: TGCAGTGCTAGAGTACAGTTCCAGGGGCCAAATAATTCACCCCTCCACTTT. Its protein product is CSARVQFQGPNNSPLHF.

About this clonotype itself: The conserved phenylalanine or tryptophan is not found at the CDR3 terminus, so this likely reflects a read error. The DNA is left out, because the CDR3 cannot be placed on it with certainty; the CDR3 is given as TCRdb lists it. The chain couples TRBV24-1 to TRBJ1-3. CDR1 is KGHDR and CDR2 is SFDVKD in the germline V gene. The CDR3 has 11 amino acids, counting both end residues. The CDR3 loop is CATSDKKAGTS.

This clonotype was seen repeatedly, ten times or more. This chain uses TRBV5-8 with TRBJ2-5, with D hard to call. Between the trimmed V and J ends, which lost 4 bases and 9 bases, there was a span of 25 bases. This CDR3 spans 16 amino acids. Germline-derived CDR1 and CDR2 are SGHTS and YDEGEE. DNA for the CDR3: TGTGCCAGCAGCGCGTACGGTCGGCGGAATAAGAGTCCCCAGTACTTC. This sequence encodes CASSAYGRRNKSPQYF.

The rearrangement links TRBV19 to TRBJ2-2, with D unresolved. The V gene's germline CDR1 is LNHDA and CDR2 SQIVND (reference sequence). V gave up 5 bases and J gave up 10 bases, with 14 bases separating them. The CDR3 sequence is 13 residues long. The CDR3 region is CASSLVAPEELFF. The CDR3 nucleotides are TGTGCCAGTAGTCTGGTGGCCCCCGAGGAGCTGTTTTTT.

The gene calls are TRBV7-9 and TRBJ1-4; 9 nucleotides align to TRBD1. CDR1 and CDR2 (germline): SEHNR, FQNEAQ (reference sequence). The CDR3 runs 17 residues. Trimming took 2 bases from V and 1 from J; bases not matched to a gene: 5. CDR3 nucleotides: TGTGCCAGCAGCTTAAAAGGACAGGGGCTAACTAATGAAAAACTGTTTTTT. It codes for CASSLKGQGLTNEKLFF.

The chain carries TRBV11-2 and TRBJ2-1; D is uncertain. Trimming left V 3 bases short and J 9 bases short, with 12 bases between. The CDR3 covers 13 residues. CDR1 is SGHAT, CDR2 FQNNGV, per germline. CDR3 region: CASSFLQFGEQFF. The CDR3 DNA follows: TGTGCCAGCAGCTTTCTCCAGTTCGGTGAGCAGTTCTTC.

This clonotype turned up a few times. The chain uses TRBV4-1 and TRBJ1-1; possible D gene TRBD1, 5 bases. The germline V gene has CDR1 MGHRA and CDR2 YSYEKL. Trimming left V 2 bases short and J 4 bases short, with 20 bases between. CDR3 length: 17 residues. The CDR3: CASSQIGSGGVGTEAFF. The CDR3 DNA is TGCGCCAGCAGCCAAATCGGATCTGGGGGGGTAGGCACTGAAGCTTTCTTT.

The sample holds many counts of this clonotype. The V gene is TRBV12-3 or TRBV12-4, the J gene TRBJ1-1; D may be TRBD1 (6 bases). V was pared by 6 bases and J by 5 bases, with 13 bases between. The CDR3 loop spans 13 amino acids. CDR3 sequence: CASRTPGDTEAFF. CDR3 DNA sequence: TGTGCCAGCAGGACCCCAGGGGATACTGAAGCTTTCTTT.

This clonotype came up a few times. This chain uses TRBV27 with TRBJ2-7; D call uncertain. Germline loops: CDR1 MNHEY, CDR2 SMNVEV (reference sequence). The CDR3 has 14 residues. Deletions cut 9 bases from V and 1 base from J, with 16 bases between. The CDR3 nucleotides read TGTGCCAGTAGACCCAGGACGGCTTCCTACGAGCAGTACTTC. Protein: CASRPRTASYEQYF.

In this sample, this clonotype turned up many times. The rearrangement joins TRBV20-1 to TRBJ2-3; D unclear. This CDR3 is 14 amino acids long. V shed 0 bases and J shed 1 base, with 8 bases lying between them. Germline-derived CDR1 and CDR2 are DFQATT and SNEGSKA (reference sequence). The CDR3 region has the DNA TGCAGTGCTAGAGAACCAGGCGGCACAGATACGCAGTATTTT. This translates into CSAREPGGTDTQYF.

This clonotype was observed a single time. The chain carries TRBV7-2 and TRBJ2-6; D not resolved. The V end lost 5 bases, the J end lost 4 bases, and 15 bases lay between the germline ends. Germline loops: CDR1 SGHTA, CDR2 FQGNSA. This CDR3 is built from 16 residues. CDR3 DNA sequence: TGTGCCAGCAGCCCAGACCCTTCCTCCGGGGCCAACGTCCTGACTTTC. It translates to CASSPDPSSGANVLTF.

In its sample, this clonotype was seen many times. This rearrangement joins TRBV4-3 to TRBJ2-7; possibly TRBD1 or TRBD2 for D (6 bases each). The CDR3 contains 16 residues. V gave up 0 bases and J gave up 3 bases, with 15 bases separating them. Germline V CDR1 and CDR2: LGHNA, YSLEER. The CDR3 bases are TGCGCCAGCAGCCAAGATCGCGGGACACACGGCTACGAGCAGTACTTC. It yields the protein CASSQDRGTHGYEQYF.

This clonotype was observed a handful of times. The chain employs TRBV7-2 and TRBJ2-6; maybe TRBD1 (6 bases). V lost 11 bases to trimming and J lost 0 bases, with 23 bases between them. Germline assignment: CDR1 SGHTA and CDR2 FQGNSA. The CDR3 has 18 residues. The CDR3 coding sequence is TGTGCCTGGAGTGCCTCCCCAGGGGCCCACTCTGGGGCCAACGTCCTGACTTTC. It translates to CAWSASPGAHSGANVLTF.

This clonotype was observed a few times. The rearrangement uses TRBV7-9 and TRBJ2-7, with TRBD2 matching 7 bases. With 4 bases clipped from V and 7 bases from J, the junction kept 13 bases outside the gene matches. Germline V CDR1 and CDR2: SEHNR, FQNEAQ (reference sequence). The CDR3 has 15 amino acids. The CDR3 sequence is CASSSTSRAYNEQYF. In nucleotides, the CDR3 is TGTGCCAGCAGCTCGACTAGCCGAGCCTACAATGAGCAGTACTTC.